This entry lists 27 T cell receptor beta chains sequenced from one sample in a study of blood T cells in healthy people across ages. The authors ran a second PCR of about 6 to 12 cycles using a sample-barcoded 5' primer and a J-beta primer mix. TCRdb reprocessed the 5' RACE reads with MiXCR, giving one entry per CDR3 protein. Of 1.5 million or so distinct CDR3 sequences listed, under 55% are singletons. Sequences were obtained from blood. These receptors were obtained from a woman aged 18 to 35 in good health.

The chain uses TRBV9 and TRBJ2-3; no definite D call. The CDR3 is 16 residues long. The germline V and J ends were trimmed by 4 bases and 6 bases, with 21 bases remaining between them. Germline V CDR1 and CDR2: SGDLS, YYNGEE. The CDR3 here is CASSPRALRAGDTQYF. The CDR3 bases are TGTGCCAGCAGCCCCCGGGCACTCAGAGCCGGGGATACGCAGTATTTT. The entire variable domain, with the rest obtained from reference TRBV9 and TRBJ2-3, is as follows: DSGVTQTPKHLITATGQRVTLRCSPRSGDLSVYWYQQSLDQGLQFLIQYYNGEERAKGNILERFSAQQFPDLHSELNLSSLELGDSALYFCASSPRALRAGDTQYFGPGTRLTVL.

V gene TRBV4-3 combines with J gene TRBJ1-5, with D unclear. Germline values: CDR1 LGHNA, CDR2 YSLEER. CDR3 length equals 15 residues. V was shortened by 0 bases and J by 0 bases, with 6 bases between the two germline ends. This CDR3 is CASSQESDSNQPQHF. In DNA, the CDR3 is TGCGCCAGCAGCCAAGAGTCGGATAGCAATCAGCCCCAGCATTTT.

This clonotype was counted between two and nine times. In DNA, the CDR3 is TGTGCCAGTAGTGCGACAGGGGACTCCTACAATGAGCAGTTCTTC. Translation: CASSATGDSYNEQFF. The rearrangement joins TRBV19 to TRBJ2-1; 8 nucleotides agree with TRBD1. V lost 5 bases and J lost 0; bases outside the gene matches: 3. CDR1 and CDR2 (germline): LNHDA, SQIVND (reference sequence). There are 15 residues in the CDR3.

The CDR3 DNA is TGTGCCACCAGTGGCGGTGGGGTGGATACGCAGTATTTT. It translates to CATSGGGVDTQYF. The chain combines TRBV24-1 with TRBJ2-3; D gene ambiguous. This CDR3 spans 13 amino acids. Germline V gene data show CDR1 as KGHDR and CDR2 as SFDVKD. V lost 5 bases, J lost 6 bases, and 11 bases lay in between.

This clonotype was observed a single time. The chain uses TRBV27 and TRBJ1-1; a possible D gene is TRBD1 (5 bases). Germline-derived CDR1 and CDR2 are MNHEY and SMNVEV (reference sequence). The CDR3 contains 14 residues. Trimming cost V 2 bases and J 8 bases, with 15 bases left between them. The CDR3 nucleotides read TGTGCCAGCAGTTTACTCGACGGACAAGGGGAAGCTTTCTTT. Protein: CASSLLDGQGEAFF.

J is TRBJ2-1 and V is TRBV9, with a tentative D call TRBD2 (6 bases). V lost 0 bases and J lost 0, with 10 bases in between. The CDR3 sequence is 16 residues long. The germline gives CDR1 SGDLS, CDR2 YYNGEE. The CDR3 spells CASSVVGGTSYNEQFF. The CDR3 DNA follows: TGTGCCAGCAGCGTAGTTGGAGGGACCTCCTACAATGAGCAGTTCTTC.

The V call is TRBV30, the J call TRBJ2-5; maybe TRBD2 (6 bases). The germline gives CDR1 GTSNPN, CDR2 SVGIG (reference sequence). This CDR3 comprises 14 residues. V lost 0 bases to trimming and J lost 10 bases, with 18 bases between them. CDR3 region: CAWSVGTRVSFQYF. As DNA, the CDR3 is TGTGCCTGGAGTGTAGGGACTCGGGTCTCTTTCCAGTACTTC.

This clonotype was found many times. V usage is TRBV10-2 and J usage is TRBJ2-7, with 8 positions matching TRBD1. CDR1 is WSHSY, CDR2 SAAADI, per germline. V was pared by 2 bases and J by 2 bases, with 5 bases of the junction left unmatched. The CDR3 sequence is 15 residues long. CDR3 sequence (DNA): TGCGCCAGCAGTGAGGATGGGACAGGCGCCTACGAGCAGTACTTC. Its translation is CASSEDGTGAYEQYF.

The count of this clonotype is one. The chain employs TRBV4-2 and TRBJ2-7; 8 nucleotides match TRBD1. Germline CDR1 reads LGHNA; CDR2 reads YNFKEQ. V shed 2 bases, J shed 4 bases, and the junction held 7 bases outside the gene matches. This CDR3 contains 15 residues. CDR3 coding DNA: TGTGCCAGCAGCCAAACCGGGACAGGCGAGTACGAGCAGTACTTC. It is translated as CASSQTGTGEYEQYF.

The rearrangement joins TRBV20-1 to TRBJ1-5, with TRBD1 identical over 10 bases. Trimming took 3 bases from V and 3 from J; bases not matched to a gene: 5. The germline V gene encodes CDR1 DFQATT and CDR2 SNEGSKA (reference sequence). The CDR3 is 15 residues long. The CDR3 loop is CSARGTGADNQPQHF. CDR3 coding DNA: TGCAGTGCTAGGGGGACAGGGGCAGACAATCAGCCCCAGCATTTT.

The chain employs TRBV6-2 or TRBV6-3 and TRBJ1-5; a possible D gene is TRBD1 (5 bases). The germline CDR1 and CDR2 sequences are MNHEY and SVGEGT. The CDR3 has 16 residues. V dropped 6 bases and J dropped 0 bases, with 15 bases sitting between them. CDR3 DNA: TGTGCCAGCAGACGTGGGGGGAGACATAGCAATCAGCCCCAGCATTTT. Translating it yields CASRRGGRHSNQPQHF.

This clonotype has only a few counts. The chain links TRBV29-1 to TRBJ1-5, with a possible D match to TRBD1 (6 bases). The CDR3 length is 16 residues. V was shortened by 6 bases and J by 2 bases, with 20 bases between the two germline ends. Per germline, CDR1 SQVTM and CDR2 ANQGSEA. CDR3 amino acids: CSVLPQGPFRNQPQHF. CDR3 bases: TGCAGCGTCCTTCCCCAGGGGCCTTTCCGCAATCAGCCCCAGCATTTT.

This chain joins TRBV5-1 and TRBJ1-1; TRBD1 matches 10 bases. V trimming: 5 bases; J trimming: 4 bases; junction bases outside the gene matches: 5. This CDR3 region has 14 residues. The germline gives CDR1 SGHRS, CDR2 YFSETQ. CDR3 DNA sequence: TGCGCCAGCAGGCCGGGACAGGGGTTCACTGAAGCTTTCTTT. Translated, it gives CASRPGQGFTEAFF.

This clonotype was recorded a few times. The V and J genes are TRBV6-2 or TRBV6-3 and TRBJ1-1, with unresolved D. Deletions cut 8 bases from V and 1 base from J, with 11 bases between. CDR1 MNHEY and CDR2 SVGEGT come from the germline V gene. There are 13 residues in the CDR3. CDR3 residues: CASHLQTNTEAFF. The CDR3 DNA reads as TGTGCCAGCCATTTACAAACGAACACTGAAGCTTTCTTT.

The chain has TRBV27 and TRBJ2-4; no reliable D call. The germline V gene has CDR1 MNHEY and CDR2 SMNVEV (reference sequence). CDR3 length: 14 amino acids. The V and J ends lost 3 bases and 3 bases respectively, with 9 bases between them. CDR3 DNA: TGTGCCAGCAGTTTGGTTGGATTCAAAAACATTCAGTACTTC. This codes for CASSLVGFKNIQYF.

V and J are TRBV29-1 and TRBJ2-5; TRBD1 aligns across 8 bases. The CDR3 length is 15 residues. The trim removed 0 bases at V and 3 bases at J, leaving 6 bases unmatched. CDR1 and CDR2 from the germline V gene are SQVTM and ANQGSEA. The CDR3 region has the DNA TGCAGCGTTGAAGATCAGGTGACAGGGGAAGAGACCCAGTACTTC. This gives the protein CSVEDQVTGEETQYF.

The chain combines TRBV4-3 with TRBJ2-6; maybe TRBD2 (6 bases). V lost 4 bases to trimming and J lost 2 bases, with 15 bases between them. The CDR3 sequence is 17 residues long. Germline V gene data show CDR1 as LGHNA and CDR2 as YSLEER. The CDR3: CASSLDWGGTGANVLTF. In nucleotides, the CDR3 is TGCGCCAGCAGCCTCGATTGGGGCGGGACTGGGGCCAACGTCCTGACTTTC.

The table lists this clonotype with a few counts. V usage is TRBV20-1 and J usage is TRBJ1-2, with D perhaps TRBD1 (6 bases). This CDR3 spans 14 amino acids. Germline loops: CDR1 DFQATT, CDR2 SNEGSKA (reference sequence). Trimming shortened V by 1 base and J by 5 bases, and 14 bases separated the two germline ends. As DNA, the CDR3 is TGCAGTGCTAGAGCCGGGCAGGGGCTTTATGGCTACACCTTC. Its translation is CSARAGQGLYGYTF.

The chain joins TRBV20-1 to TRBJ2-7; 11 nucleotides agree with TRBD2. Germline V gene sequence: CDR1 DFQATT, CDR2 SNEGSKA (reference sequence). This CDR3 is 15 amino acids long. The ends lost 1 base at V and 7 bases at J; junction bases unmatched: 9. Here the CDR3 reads CSARVGASGRPEQYF. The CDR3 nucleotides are TGCAGTGCTAGAGTGGGTGCTAGCGGGAGGCCTGAGCAGTACTTC.

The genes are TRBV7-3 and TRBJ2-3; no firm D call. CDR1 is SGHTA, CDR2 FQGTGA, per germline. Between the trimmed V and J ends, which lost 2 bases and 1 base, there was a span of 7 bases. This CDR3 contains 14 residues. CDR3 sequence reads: CASSLLTRTDTQYF. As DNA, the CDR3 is TGTGCCAGCAGCTTATTAACTCGCACAGATACGCAGTATTTT.

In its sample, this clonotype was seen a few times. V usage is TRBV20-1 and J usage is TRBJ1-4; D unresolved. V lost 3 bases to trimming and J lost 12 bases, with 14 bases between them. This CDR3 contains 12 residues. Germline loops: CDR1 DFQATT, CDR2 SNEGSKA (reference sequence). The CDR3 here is CSASTPNLELFF. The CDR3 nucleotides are TGCAGTGCTAGTACGCCGAATTTAGAACTGTTTTTT.

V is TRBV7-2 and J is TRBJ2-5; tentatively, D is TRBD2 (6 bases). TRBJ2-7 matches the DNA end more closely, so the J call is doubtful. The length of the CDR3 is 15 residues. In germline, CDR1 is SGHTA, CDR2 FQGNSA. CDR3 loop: CASSRDFSAPYEQYF. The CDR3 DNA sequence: TGTGCCAGCAGTCGGGACTTCTCCGCTCCCTACGAGCAGTACTTC.

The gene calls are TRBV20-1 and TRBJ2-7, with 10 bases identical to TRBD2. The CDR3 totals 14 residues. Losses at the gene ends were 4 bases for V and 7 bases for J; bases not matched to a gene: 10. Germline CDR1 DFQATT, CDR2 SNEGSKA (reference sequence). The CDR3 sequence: CSAILAGDGNEQYF. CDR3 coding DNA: TGCAGTGCTATCCTAGCGGGAGATGGTAATGAGCAGTACTTC.

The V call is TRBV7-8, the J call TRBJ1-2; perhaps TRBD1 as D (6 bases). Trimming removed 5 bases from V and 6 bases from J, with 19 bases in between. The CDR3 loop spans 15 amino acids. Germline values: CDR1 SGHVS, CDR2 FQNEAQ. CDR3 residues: CASSPTPGGPHGYTF. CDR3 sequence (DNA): TGTGCCAGCAGCCCCACGCCGGGGGGCCCACATGGCTACACCTTC.

CDR3 nucleotides: TGCAGTGCTAGGTCCCTACTAGCGGGGGGCCCAGAGACCCAGTACTTC. It translates to CSARSLLAGGPETQYF. V gene TRBV20-1 combines with J gene TRBJ2-5, with 12 positions matching TRBD2. J lost 4 bases, V lost 3 bases, and 9 bases had no gene match. From germline, CDR1 is DFQATT and CDR2 SNEGSKA (reference sequence). The CDR3 has 16 residues.

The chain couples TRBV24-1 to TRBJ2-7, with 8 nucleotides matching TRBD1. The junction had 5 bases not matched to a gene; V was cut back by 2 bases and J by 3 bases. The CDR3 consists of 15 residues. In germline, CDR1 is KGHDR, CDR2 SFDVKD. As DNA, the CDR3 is TGTGCCACCAGTGATTCCGGACAGGGCAACTACGAGCAGTACTTC. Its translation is CATSDSGQGNYEQYF.

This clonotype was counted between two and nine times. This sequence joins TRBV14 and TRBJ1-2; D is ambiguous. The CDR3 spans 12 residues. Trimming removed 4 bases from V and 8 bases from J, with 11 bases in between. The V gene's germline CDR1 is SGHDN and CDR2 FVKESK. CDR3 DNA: TGTGCCAGCAGCCGAGACCAACGGGGCTACACCTTC. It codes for CASSRDQRGYTF.